This entry describes one T cell receptor (beta chain). The source of the sample is a study of blood T cell repertoires in COVID-19. Grouping used clinical history reported by participants in a survey and questionnaire. The CDR3 contains 13 residues. Trimming shortened V by 4 bases and J by 4 bases, and 11 bases separated the two germline ends. Germline CDR1 reads SGHDT; CDR2 reads YYEEEE. Per the authors' pipeline: From reference gene primer amplification, estimates of nucleated cell counts were derived. Only in-frame clones appear in the TCRdb table, and some are missing; sequencing was by immunoSEQ multiplex PCR. V and J calls and clone size follow that table, whereas D and trimming were derived from the DNA. The sample records roughly 200,000 clones, about 87% being singletons.

The sequencing input was PBMCs or T cells enriched from blood (not recorded which). This receptor was identified in a man aged 18 to 29 with acute COVID-19. The V and J genes are TRBV5-6 and TRBJ1-1; weak D call: TRBD1 (6 bases). CDR3: CASSLGGPTEAFF. The CDR3, as DNA: TGTGCCAGCAGCCTTGGGGGCCCCACTGAAGCTTTCTTT.